This TCR beta chain is from a study of blood T cell repertoires in COVID-19. Study as a whole: Nucleic acid was either cDNA or gDNA, and it came from T cells, B-cell-depleted T cells, or PBMCs.

Assay: immunoSEQ multiplex PCR; the TCRdb copy retains only in-frame clones and omits some. The sample includes about 400,000 clones, around 86% of them seen just once. Germline V lookup: CDR1 LGHDT, CDR2 YNNKEL (reference sequence). With 3 bases clipped from V and 4 bases from J, the junction kept 3 bases outside the gene matches. The CDR3 contains 14 residues. The chain combines TRBV3-1 (or the pseudogene TRBV3-2) with TRBJ1-2, with 9 bases aligning to TRBD1. The sample taken for sequencing was peripheral blood. The TCR comes from a human donor in a cohort sampled during active COVID-19. The CDR3 bases are TGTGCCAGCAGCCAGGGACAGGGATTCTATGGCTACACCTTC. Its translation is CASSQGQGFYGYTF.